This passage covers 7 T cell receptor beta chains from one sample sequenced in a study of Graves' ophthalmopathy and Graves' hyperthyroidism (dated by TCRdb to 2016 to 2019). TCRdb lists the instrument as Illumina HiSeq 2000. TCR beta CDR3 regions were amplified from RNA transcripts for repertoire sequencing. The first round of RT-PCR was done with HTBI primers and the Qiagen OneStep RT-PCR kit, and was followed by a second round of multiplex PCR, then size selection and purification. The public sequencing data were trimmed at Q25 with fastp and processed into clonotypes with MiXCR by TCRdb, which kept only in-frame beta chains. Rows merge per CDR3 protein into single entries with the most common DNA and genes. Counted in this sample were almost 750,000 distinct CDR3 sequences; 40% of them appeared once. 44% of the sample is in the top ten clones. Sequenced sample: peripheral blood. Receptor source: an adult man with Graves' ophthalmopathy.

This sequence joins TRBV25-1 and TRBJ2-7; TRBD2 aligns across 9 bases. The J segment lost 4 bases and the V segment lost 11 bases, leaving 9 bases of the junction unmatched. The CDR3 runs to 13 residues. Germline CDR1 and CDR2: MGHDK and SYGVNS. The CDR3 sequence: CAWGGGETYEQYF. As DNA, the CDR3 is TGTGCCTGGGGCGGGGGGGAGACTTACGAGCAGTACTTC.

The rearrangement joins TRBV29-1 to TRBJ2-3; D gene unclear. This CDR3 comprises 16 residues. V was trimmed by 0 bases and J by 4 bases, leaving 17 bases between them. The germline V gene has CDR1 SQVTM and CDR2 ANQGSEA. CDR3 sequence: CSVEDSLLLTPDTQYF. CDR3 bases: TGCAGCGTTGAAGATTCCCTCCTACTCACACCAGATACGCAGTATTTT.

The V and J genes are TRBV5-1 and TRBJ2-5; 15 bases match TRBD2. The J segment lost 4 bases and the V segment lost 3 bases, leaving 4 bases of the junction unmatched. The CDR3 spans 16 residues. Germline V gene sequence: CDR1 SGHRS, CDR2 YFSETQ. As DNA, the CDR3 is TGCGCCAGCAGCTGGACTAGCGGGAGGGCCAGAGAGACCCAGTACTTC. Encoded protein: CASSWTSGRARETQYF.

This clonotype was observed a handful of times. The chain links TRBV10-3 to TRBJ1-4; TRBD1 matches at 11 bases. The CDR3 runs to 16 residues. Germline values: CDR1 ENHRY, CDR2 SYGVKD. J gave up 7 bases and V 10 bases, and 14 bases lay outside the gene matches. This CDR3 is CASCVGQGVGCEKLFF. The CDR3 region has the DNA TGTGCCAGCTGCGTGGGACAGGGGGTCGGATGTGAAAAACTGTTTTTT.

This chain uses TRBV7-9 with TRBJ2-2; 12 positions match TRBD2. This CDR3 region has 19 residues. Germline CDR1 SEHNR, CDR2 FQNEAQ (reference sequence). Germline trimming cut 3 bases from V and 2 bases from J; bases unmatched to any gene: 10. The CDR3 is CASSLDTSGGSYNTGELFF. Here the CDR3 DNA reads TGTGCCAGCAGCTTGGACACTAGCGGGGGGTCGTACAACACCGGGGAGCTGTTTTTT.

This chain joins TRBV19 and TRBJ2-7, with D perhaps matching TRBD2 (5 bases). The germline V gene encodes CDR1 LNHDA and CDR2 SQIVND (reference sequence). The CDR3 loop spans 14 amino acids. V was clipped by 3 bases and J by 5 bases, with 14 bases between them. The CDR3: CASSIRDGGNEQYF. CDR3 DNA sequence: TGTGCCAGTAGTATCCGGGATGGAGGCAACGAGCAGTACTTC.

Ten or more counts support this clonotype. This sequence joins TRBV6-6 and TRBJ2-7; D not certain. The CDR3 is made up of 11 amino acids. With 6 bases removed from V and 7 bases from J, the gap between germline ends came to 10 bases. Germline CDR1 reads MNHNY; CDR2 reads SVGAGI (reference sequence). The CDR3 reads CASSTKWEQYF. The CDR3 coding sequence is TGTGCCAGCAGCACCAAGTGGGAGCAGTACTTC.